These 5 T cell receptor beta chains were sequenced from one sample in a study of T cell repertoires in cytomegalovirus infection. TCRdb recomputed calls from the reads with MiXCR, one row per CDR3 protein. Counted here are some 270,000 distinct CDR3 sequences, around 15% occurring once; the ten biggest clones make up less than 60%. The sequencing input was CD8+ T cells from PBMCs. The receptors here all came from a human donor in good health (CMV status not recorded). Some clones in this sample may be carry-over from other donors' samples.

This clonotype was seen repeatedly, ten times or more. V and J are TRBV7-2 and TRBJ1-1; D not certain. V lost 7 bases and J 1 base, leaving 10 bases between the germline ends. The length of the CDR3 is 13 residues. Germline-derived CDR1 and CDR2 are SGHTA and FQGNSA. CDR3 DNA sequence: TGTGCCAGCACCGAGACGGGGAACACTGAAGCTTTCTTT. It translates to CASTETGNTEAFF.

The chain links TRBV4-1 to TRBJ2-5; D is uncertain. Trimming pared 1 base from V and 5 bases from J, leaving 11 bases between. CDR1 and CDR2 (germline): MGHRA, YSYEKL. The CDR3 runs 14 residues. CDR3 region: CASSQVPGPETQYF. The CDR3 coding sequence is TGCGCCAGCAGCCAAGTTCCTGGTCCTGAGACCCAGTACTTC.

This clonotype was observed a handful of times. The gene calls are TRBV14 and TRBJ1-3, with 9 nucleotides matching TRBD1. The CDR3 has 17 amino acids. Per germline, CDR1 SGHDN and CDR2 FVKESK. Germline trimming cut 0 bases from V and 2 bases from J; bases unmatched to any gene: 5. The CDR3 region is CASSQDLNRGPGNTIYF. The CDR3 DNA is TGTGCCAGCAGCCAAGATCTTAACAGGGGGCCTGGAAACACCATATATTTT.

This clonotype was seen repeatedly, ten times or more. This chain joins TRBV27 and TRBJ2-5, with 8 bases fitting TRBD1. The junction had 12 bases not matched to a gene; V was cut back by 6 bases and J by 12 bases. The CDR3 totals 13 residues. Germline CDR1 and CDR2: MNHEY and SMNVEV (reference sequence). The CDR3 region is CASSLQRTGSKYF. The CDR3 DNA is TGTGCCAGCAGCCTTCAAAGGACAGGGTCGAAGTACTTC.

The chain joins TRBV5-6 to TRBJ1-1; D ambiguous. The CDR3 contains 12 residues. V was pared by 6 bases and J by 10 bases, with 16 bases between. Germline V gives CDR1 SGHDT, CDR2 YYEEEE. The DNA for the CDR3 is TGTGCCAGCACGACACCCTCAGGTGGAGCTTTCTTT. It specifies CASTTPSGGAFF.